This T cell receptor beta chain is from a study of blood T cell repertoires in COVID-19. About the research overall: Both acute and convalescent COVID-19 samples were obtained from the United States, Italy and Spain.

Original handling: How many nucleated cells were present was estimated from reference gene primer amplification. Measured with immunoSEQ multiplex PCR; TCRdb has only the in-frame clones, and not every one. The V and J calls and clone size are taken from that table; D and trimming were inferred from the DNA. The sample includes around 130,000 clones, under 90% seen only once; the top ten take approximately 2.4%. Recruitment covered about two dozen US areas and drew participants whose ages spanned about 18 to 95 years. Clinical history reported by participants formed the basis on which cohorts were assigned. Germline V lookup: CDR1 LGHDT, CDR2 YNNKEL (reference sequence). Unmatched junction bases numbered 9, after V lost 6 bases and J lost 1 base. The CDR3 is made up of 18 amino acids.

The source is a man between 35 and 55 years old with acute COVID-19. Sequencing used PBMCs or T cells enriched from blood (not recorded which). This sequence joins TRBV3-1 (or the pseudogene TRBV3-2) and TRBJ2-3; 14 nucleotides agree with TRBD2. CDR3 sequence reads: CASSGRLAGGIRTDTQYF. The DNA for the CDR3 is TGTGCCAGCAGTGGAAGACTAGCGGGGGGGATTCGCACAGATACGCAGTATTTT.